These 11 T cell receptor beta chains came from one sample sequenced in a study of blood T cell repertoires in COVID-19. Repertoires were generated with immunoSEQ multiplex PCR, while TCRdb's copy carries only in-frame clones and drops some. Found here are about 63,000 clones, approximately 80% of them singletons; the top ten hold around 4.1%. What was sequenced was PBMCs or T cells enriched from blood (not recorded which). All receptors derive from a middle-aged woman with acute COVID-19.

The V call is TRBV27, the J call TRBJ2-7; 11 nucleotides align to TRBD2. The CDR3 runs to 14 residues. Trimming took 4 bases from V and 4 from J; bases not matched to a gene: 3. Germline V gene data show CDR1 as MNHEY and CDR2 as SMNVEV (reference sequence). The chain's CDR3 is CASSSTSGRYEQYF. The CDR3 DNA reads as TGTGCCAGCAGTTCCACTAGCGGGAGATACGAGCAGTACTTC.

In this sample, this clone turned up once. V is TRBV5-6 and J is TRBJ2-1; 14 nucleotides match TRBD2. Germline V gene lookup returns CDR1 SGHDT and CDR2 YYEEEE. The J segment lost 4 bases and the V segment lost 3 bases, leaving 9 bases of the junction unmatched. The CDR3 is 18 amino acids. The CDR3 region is CASSSRPGTSGSYNEQFF. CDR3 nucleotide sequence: TGTGCCAGCAGCTCCCGCCCAGGGACTAGCGGGAGTTACAATGAGCAGTTCTTC.

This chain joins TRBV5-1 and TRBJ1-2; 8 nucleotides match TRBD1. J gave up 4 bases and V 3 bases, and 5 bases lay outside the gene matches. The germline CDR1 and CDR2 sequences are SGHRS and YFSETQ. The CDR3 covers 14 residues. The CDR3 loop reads CASSSGQAIYGYTF. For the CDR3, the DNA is TGCGCCAGCAGCTCGGGACAGGCTATCTATGGCTACACCTTC.

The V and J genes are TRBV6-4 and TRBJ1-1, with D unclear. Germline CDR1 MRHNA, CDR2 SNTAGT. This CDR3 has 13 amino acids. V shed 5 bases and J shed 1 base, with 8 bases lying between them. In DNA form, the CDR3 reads TGTGCCAGCAGTACGACTCCGAACACTGAAGCTTTCTTT. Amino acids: CASSTTPNTEAFF.

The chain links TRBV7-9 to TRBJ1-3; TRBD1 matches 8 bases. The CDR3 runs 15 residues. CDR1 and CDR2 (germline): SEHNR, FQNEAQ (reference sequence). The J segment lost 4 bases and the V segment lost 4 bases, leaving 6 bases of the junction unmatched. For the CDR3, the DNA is TGTGCCAGCAGCTATCCGACAGGGGTAGGAAACACCATATATTTT. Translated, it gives CASSYPTGVGNTIYF. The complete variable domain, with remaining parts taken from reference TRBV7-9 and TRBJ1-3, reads DTGVSQNPRHKITKRGQNVTFRCDPISEHNRLYWYRQTLGQGPEFLTYFQNEAQLEKSRLLSDRFSAERPKGSFSTLEIQRTEQGDSAMYLCASSYPTGVGNTIYFGEGSWLTVV.

The CDR3 DNA sequence: TGTGCCAGCAGCTTAGCGGGGACACCTAACACCGGGGAGCTGTTTTTT. It codes for CASSLAGTPNTGELFF. V gene TRBV7-9 combines with J gene TRBJ2-2, with D possibly TRBD1 on 6 matching bases. The germline CDR1 and CDR2 sequences are SEHNR and FQNEAQ (reference sequence). Trimming removed 0 bases from V and 2 bases from J, with 10 bases in between. The CDR3 sequence is 16 residues long. The variable domain in full, with the rest retrieved from reference TRBV7-9 and TRBJ2-2, is DTGVSQNPRHKITKRGQNVTFRCDPISEHNRLYWYRQTLGQGPEFLTYFQNEAQLEKSRLLSDRFSAERPKGSFSTLEIQRTEQGDSAMYLCASSLAGTPNTGELFFGEGSRLTVL.

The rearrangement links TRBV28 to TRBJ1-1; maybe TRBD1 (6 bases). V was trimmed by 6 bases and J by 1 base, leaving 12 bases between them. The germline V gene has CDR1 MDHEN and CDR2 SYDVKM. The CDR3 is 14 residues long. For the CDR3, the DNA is TGTGCCAGCAGGGGGGCTGGGGGGAACACTGAAGCTTTCTTT. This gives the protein CASRGAGGNTEAFF.

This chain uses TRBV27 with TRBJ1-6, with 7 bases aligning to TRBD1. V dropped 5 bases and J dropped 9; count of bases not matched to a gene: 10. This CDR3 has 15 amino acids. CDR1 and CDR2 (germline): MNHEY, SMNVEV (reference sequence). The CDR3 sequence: CASSPDRALGSPLHF. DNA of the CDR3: TGTGCCAGCAGTCCAGACAGGGCTTTAGGTTCACCCCTCCACTTT.

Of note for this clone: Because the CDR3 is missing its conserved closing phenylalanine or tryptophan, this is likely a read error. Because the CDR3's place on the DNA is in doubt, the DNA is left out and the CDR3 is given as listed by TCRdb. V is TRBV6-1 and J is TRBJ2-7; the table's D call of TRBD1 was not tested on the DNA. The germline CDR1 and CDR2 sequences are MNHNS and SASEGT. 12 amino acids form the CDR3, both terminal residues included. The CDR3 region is CASSEALLDRAL.

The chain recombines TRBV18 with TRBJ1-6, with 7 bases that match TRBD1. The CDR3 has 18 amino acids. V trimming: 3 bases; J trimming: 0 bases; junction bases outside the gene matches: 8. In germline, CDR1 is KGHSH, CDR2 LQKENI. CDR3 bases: TGTGCCAGCTCACCGGCGGGACAGCCAAGCTCCTATAATTCACCCCTCCACTTT. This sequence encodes CASSPAGQPSSYNSPLHF.

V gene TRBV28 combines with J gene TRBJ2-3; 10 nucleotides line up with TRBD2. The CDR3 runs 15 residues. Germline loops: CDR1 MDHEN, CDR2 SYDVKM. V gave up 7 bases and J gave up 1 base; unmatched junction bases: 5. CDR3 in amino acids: CASIIAGGGTDTQYF. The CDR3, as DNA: TGTGCCAGCATAATAGCGGGGGGTGGCACAGATACGCAGTATTTT.